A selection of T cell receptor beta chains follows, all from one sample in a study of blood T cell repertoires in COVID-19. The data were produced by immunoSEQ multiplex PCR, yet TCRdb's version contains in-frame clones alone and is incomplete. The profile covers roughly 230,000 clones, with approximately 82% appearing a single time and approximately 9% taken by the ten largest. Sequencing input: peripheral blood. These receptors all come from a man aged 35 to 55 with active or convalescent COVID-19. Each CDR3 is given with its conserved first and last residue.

CASNPGLAKSEQYF | TRBV9
CASSSGGGSSTQYF | TRBV5-1
CASSYSEHTEAFF | TRBV6-5
CASSQGGGRNTEAFF | TRBV4-3
CASSLNPQGMDEKLFF | TRBV7-9
CASGLEAGVQYF | TRBV12-5
CASSRSGGGRGYTF | TRBV7-2
CASSTHRDSGGYTF | TRBV6-5
CASRTGSNQPQHF | TRBV19
CASSRAGAVYEQYF | TRBV21-1
CASSQAGSTYEQYF | TRBV5-4
CASSSIGAGSYNEQFF | TRBV11-2
CASSLEQGAFYGYTF | TRBV7-2
CASSSGQDSGNTIYF | TRBV18
CASNDSKNEQYF | TRBV19
CASSGDYNNYGYTF | TRBV2
CASRRAQGKLFF | TRBV2
CASTEAGGFEQFF | TRBV5-1
CAWSALERAHEQYF | TRBV30